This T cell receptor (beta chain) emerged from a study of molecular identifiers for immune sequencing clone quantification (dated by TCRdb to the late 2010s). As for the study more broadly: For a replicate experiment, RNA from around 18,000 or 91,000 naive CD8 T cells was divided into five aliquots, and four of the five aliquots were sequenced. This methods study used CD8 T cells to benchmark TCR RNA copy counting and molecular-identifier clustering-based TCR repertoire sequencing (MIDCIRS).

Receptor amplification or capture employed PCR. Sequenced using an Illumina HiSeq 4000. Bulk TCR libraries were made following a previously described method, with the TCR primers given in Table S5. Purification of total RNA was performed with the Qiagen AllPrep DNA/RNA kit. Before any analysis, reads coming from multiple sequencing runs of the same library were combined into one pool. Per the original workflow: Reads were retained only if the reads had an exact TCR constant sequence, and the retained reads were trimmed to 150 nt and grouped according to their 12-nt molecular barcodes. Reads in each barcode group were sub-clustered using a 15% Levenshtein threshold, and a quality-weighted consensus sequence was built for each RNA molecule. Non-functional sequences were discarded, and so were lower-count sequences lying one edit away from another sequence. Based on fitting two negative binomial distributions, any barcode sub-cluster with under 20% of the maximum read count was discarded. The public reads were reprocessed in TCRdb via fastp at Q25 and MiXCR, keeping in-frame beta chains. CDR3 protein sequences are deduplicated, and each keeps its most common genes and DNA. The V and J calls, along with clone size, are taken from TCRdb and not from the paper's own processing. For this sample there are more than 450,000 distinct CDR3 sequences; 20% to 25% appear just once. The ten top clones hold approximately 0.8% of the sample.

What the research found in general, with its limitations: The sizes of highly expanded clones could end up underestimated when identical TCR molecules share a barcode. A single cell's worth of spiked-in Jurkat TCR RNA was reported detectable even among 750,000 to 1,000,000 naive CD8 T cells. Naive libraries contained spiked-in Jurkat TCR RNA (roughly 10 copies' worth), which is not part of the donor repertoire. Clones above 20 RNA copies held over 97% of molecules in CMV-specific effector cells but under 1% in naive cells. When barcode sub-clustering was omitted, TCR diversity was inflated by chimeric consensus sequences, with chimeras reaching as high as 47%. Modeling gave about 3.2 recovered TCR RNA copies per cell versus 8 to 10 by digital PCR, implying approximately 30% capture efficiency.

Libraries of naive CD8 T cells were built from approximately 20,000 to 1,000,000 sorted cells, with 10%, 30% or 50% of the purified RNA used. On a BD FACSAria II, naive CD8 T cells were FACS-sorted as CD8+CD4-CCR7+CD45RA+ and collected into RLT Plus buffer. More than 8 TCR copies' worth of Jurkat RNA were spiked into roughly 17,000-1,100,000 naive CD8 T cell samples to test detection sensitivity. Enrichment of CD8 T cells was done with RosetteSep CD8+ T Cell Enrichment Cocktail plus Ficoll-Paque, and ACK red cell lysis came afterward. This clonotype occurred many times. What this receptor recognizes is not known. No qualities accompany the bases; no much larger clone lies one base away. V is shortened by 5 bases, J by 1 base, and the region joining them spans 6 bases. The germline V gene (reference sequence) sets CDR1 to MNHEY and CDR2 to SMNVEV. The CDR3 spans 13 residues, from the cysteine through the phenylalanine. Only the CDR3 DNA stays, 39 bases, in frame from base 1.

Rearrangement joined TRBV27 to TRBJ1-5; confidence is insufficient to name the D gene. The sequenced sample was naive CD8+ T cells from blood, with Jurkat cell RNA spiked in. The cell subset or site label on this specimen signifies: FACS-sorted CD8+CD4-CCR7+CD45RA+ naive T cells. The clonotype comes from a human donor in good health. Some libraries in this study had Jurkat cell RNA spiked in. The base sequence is TGTGCCAGCAGTCTTCAGAGCAATCAGCCCCAGCATTTT. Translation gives CASSLQSNQPQHF.